The rows below give T cell receptor beta chains drawn from one sample of a study of shared clonotypes between healthy human individuals. TCRdb's table, derived via immunoSEQ multiplex PCR, lists solely in-frame clones and lacks some. The table shows about 680,000 clones, with roughly nine tenths occurring only once. Sample: naive CD8+ T cells sorted from blood. Receptor source: a man aged 25 to 45 in good health. Each CDR3 is given with its conserved first and last residue. A D gene is named only where the DNA matches it firmly. Size tells how often a clone was seen (once, few, many) or the class of an expanded clone, and some rows leave it out.

v_call,d_call,clone_size,j_call,cdr3_length,cdr3_nt,cdr3_aa
TRBV2,TRBD1,NA,TRBJ2-7,16,TGTGCCAGCAGTGAAGCGGGGACAGGGGGTACCTACGAGCAGTACTTC,CASSEAGTGGTYEQYF
TRBV28,NA,once,TRBJ2-3,14,TGTGCCAGCAGTTTGGACAGCTTCACAGATACGCAGTATTTT,CASSLDSFTDTQYF
TRBV4-1,NA,NA,TRBJ2-2,15,TGCGCCAGCAGCCGACCGGGGCCTAACACCGGGGAGCTGTTTTTT,CASSRPGPNTGELFF
TRBV29-1,TRBD2,NA,TRBJ2-7,14,TGCAGCGTTGCCGCTAGCGGGACCCTCTACGAGCAGTACTTC,CSVAASGTLYEQYF
TRBV11-2,TRBD2,NA,TRBJ2-1,17,TGTGCCAGCAGCGAGGGACTAGCGGGAGGGCTGGACAATGAGCAGTTCTTC,CASSEGLAGGLDNEQFF
TRBV5-6,NA,NA,TRBJ2-7,14,TGTGCCAGCATGATAGGGGGGAAAATCTACGAGCAGTACTTC,CASMIGGKIYEQYF
TRBV6-1,NA,NA,TRBJ2-7,10,TGTGCCAGCAGTGTTTACGAGCAGTACTTC,CASSVYEQYF
TRBV28,NA,few,TRBJ1-5,12,TGTGCCAGCAGTCCAGATTTAAGGCCCCAGCATTTT,CASSPDLRPQHF
TRBV7-9,TRBD1,NA,TRBJ1-2,15,TGTGCCAGCAGCTCCGTGGAAGGGACAGGGGATGGCTACACCTTC,CASSSVEGTGDGYTF
TRBV6-5,TRBD1,NA,TRBJ1-1,13,TGTGCCAGCAGTCCCTTCAGGGACAGGGGAGCTTTCTTT,CASSPFRDRGAFF
TRBV7-3,NA,once,TRBJ1-2,14,TGTGCCAGCAGCTTAGAGCTGTTAAACTATGGCTACACCTTC,CASSLELLNYGYTF
TRBV7-8,TRBD1,NA,TRBJ1-5,15,TGTGCCAGCAGCTTACGGGACAGCAGCAATCAGCCCCAGCATTTT,CASSLRDSSNQPQHF
TRBV10-1,TRBD1,NA,TRBJ2-1,16,TGCGCCAGCAGTGAGCCCGGGACAGGGGGTGTCAATGAGCAGTTCTTC,CASSEPGTGGVNEQFF
TRBV27,NA,NA,TRBJ2-2,14,TGTGCCAGCATCGCTCCGAGGAACACCGGGGAGCTGTTTTTT,CASIAPRNTGELFF
TRBV5-1,NA,NA,TRBJ2-7,13,TGCGCCGAAGGTGCTAGGCTCCCCTACGAGCAGTACTTC,CAEGARLPYEQYF
TRBV29-1,TRBD1,NA,TRBJ2-1,14,TGCAGCGTTGTGGCGTCAGGGGGCTTCAATGAGCAGTTCTTC,CSVVASGGFNEQFF